The 30 T cell receptor beta chains below were found in one sample sequenced in a study of T cells in women clearing cervical HPV infection. The repertoire was sequenced with immunoSEQ multiplex PCR; TCRdb's copy has only in-frame clones and lacks some. The listing contains some 20,000 clones. Sequencing used blood buffy coat. The source of these receptors is a woman aged 18-70 years with a cervical HPV16 infection that either progressed to CIN3+ or cleared (not recorded which).

Note on this clone: From the germline J gene comes the end of the CDR3, since the read stops 3 residues before it. This sequence joins TRBV18 and TRBJ2-2; D possibly corresponds to TRBD1 (5 bases). The CDR3 is 17 amino acids. The germline V gene encodes CDR1 KGHSH and CDR2 LQKENI. The V and J ends lost 1 base and 1 base respectively, with 13 bases between them. This chain's CDR3 is CASSPQRQLMNTGELFF. Incomplete CDR3 DNA: TGTGCCAGCTCACCACAGCGACAGTTAATGAACACCGGGGAG.

Frequency places this clone as medium-sized. The read ends 3 residues shy of where the CDR3 ends; the end is completed using the germline J gene. The V gene is TRBV18, the J gene TRBJ2-3, with 12 bases that match TRBD2. Germline V gives CDR1 KGHSH, CDR2 LQKENI. CDR3 length equals 14 residues. Germline trimming cut 2 bases from V and 6 bases from J; bases unmatched to any gene: 0. The DNA read from the CDR3 is TGTGCCAGCTCACCAGGGACTAGCGGGGATACG. This encodes CASSPGTSGDT. The complete CDR3 protein is CASSPGTSGDTQYF.

As to this clone: The read ends 3 residues early relative to the CDR3; the germline J gene fills the gap. The J gene is TRBJ1-4, the V gene TRBV7-8, with D possibly being TRBD1 (6 bases). V dropped 4 bases and J dropped 5 bases, with 11 bases sitting between them. The CDR3 is 14 residues long. CDR1 and CDR2 from the germline V gene are SGHVS and FQNEAQ. CDR3 DNA, as far as it was read: TGTGCCAGCAGCTCGGGACACGGGAATGAAAAA. Protein product: CASSSGHGNEK. The whole CDR3 reads CASSSGHGNEKLFF.

As for this clone: The read terminates 3 residues before the CDR3 end, so the remaining end is supplied by the germline J gene. This chain uses TRBV5-1 with TRBJ2-5; 9 bases match TRBD1. Germline CDR1 is SGHRS and CDR2 is YFSETQ. Germline trimming cut 4 bases from V and 5 bases from J; bases unmatched to any gene: 15. The CDR3 length is 17 residues. The CDR3 loop reads CASSPGRTGGAGETQYF. The sequenced CDR3 bases are TGCGCCAGCAGCCCCGGCCGAACAGGGGGCGCCGGGGAGACC.

The sequenced part of the CDR3 DNA is TGTGCCAGCAGCGATGACTTGGGTGATGAC. This gives the protein CASSDDLGDD. The complete CDR3 protein is CASSDDLGDDYTF. The gene calls are TRBV7-2 and TRBJ1-2; D unclear. The CDR3 extends 3 residues past the end of the read, so its final part is completed from the germline J gene. The CDR3 is made up of 13 amino acids. CDR1 and CDR2 from the germline V gene are SGHTA and FQGNSA.

Here the CDR3 reads CASTYLGGPGETQYF. Incomplete CDR3 DNA: TGTGCCAGCACTTACCTGGGGGGGCCGGGAGAGACC. The chain employs TRBV12-3 or TRBV12-4 and TRBJ2-5; possibly TRBD2 for D (7 bases). Read sequence stops 3 residues before the CDR3 end, and the germline J gene provides the missing end. CDR3 length equals 15 residues. V was trimmed by 7 bases and J by 4 bases, leaving 19 bases between them.

Details on this clone: The CDR3 end lies 3 residues beyond the end of the read and is filled in from the germline J gene. This chain joins TRBV11-2 and TRBJ2-7; 9 bases map to TRBD1. Germline V CDR1 and CDR2: SGHAT, FQNNGV. This CDR3 has 15 residues. V trimming: 5 bases; J trimming: 3 bases; junction bases outside the gene matches: 8. This CDR3 is CASSPPGTGYYEQYF. CDR3 DNA, as far as it was read: TGTGCCAGCAGCCCCCCCGGGACAGGGTACTACGAG.

Points on this clone: Sequencing ends 3 residues short of the CDR3 end; the germline J gene provides the rest. The chain combines TRBV28 with TRBJ1-5; D remains unclear. V was clipped by 3 bases and J by 6 bases, with 15 bases between them. Germline V gene data show CDR1 as MDHEN and CDR2 as SYDVKM. This CDR3 has 15 amino acids. The CDR3 is CASSLPAAVGQPQHF. CDR3 DNA (partial): TGTGCCAGCAGTTTGCCCGCGGCAGTCGGTCAGCCC.

Turning to this clone: The sequenced fragment ends 3 residues before the CDR3 boundary, so the rest is inferred from the germline J gene. The rearrangement uses TRBV7-2 and TRBJ1-1, with unresolved D. In germline, CDR1 is SGHTA, CDR2 FQGNSA. Trimming stripped 3 bases from V and 6 bases from J, with 11 bases between. The length of the CDR3 is 13 residues. Incomplete CDR3 DNA: TGTGCCAGCAGCTTTGAAAGACGGGCTGAA. The encoded protein is CASSFERRAE. The full CDR3 protein is CASSFERRAEAFF. Full variable domain (outside the CDR3, taken from reference TRBV7-2 and TRBJ1-1): GAGVSQSPSNKVTEKGKDVELRCDPISGHTALYWYRQSLGQGLEFLIYFQGNSAPDKSGLPSDRFSAERTGGSVSTLTIQRTQQEDSAVYLCASSFERRAEAFFGQGTRLTVV.

About this clone: The junction and the germline gene differ at one end; a read error may be behind it. The CDR3 end falls 3 residues outside the read, so it is completed with the germline J gene. This chain connects TRBV20-1 to TRBJ2-1; TRBD2 matches at 10 bases. This CDR3 has 18 amino acids. From germline, CDR1 is DFQATT and CDR2 SNEGSKA (reference sequence). This CDR3 is CRARDLSSGGGFYNEQFF. CDR3 DNA, as far as it was read: TGCAGGGCTAGAGATCTATCCAGCGGGGGGGGCTTCTACAATGAG.

A remark on this clone: The observed sequence ends 3 residues before the CDR3 terminus, with the missing tail filled in from the germline J gene. J is TRBJ2-5 and V is TRBV5-1, with 9 bases matching TRBD2. The CDR3 is 16 amino acids. V trimming: 2 bases; J trimming: 2 bases; junction bases outside the gene matches: 7. CDR1 and CDR2 from the germline V gene are SGHRS and YFSETQ. The sequenced CDR3 bases are TGCGCCAGCAGCTTAGGGGTAGCGGGGGTTCAAGAGACC. Protein: CASSLGVAGVQET. The whole CDR3 region reads CASSLGVAGVQETQYF. The full variable domain, rest sourced from reference TRBV5-1 and TRBJ2-5, is KAGVTQTPRYLIKTRGQQVTLSCSPISGHRSVSWYQQTPGQGLQFLFEYFSETQRNKGNFPGRFSGRQFSNSRSEMNVSTLELGDSALYLCASSLGVAGVQETQYFGPGTRLLVL.

Regarding this clone: The read ends 3 residues early relative to the CDR3; the germline J gene fills the gap. The V call is TRBV11-2, the J call TRBJ1-2; possibly TRBD1 for D (5 bases). Germline V CDR1 and CDR2: SGHAT, FQNNGV. The CDR3 contains 15 residues. The sequenced part of the CDR3 DNA is TGTGCCAGCAGCCCGTGGGGGGGAGAGTCCTACGAC. Translation gives CASSPWGGESYD. The full CDR3 is CASSPWGGESYDYTF.

The CDR3 is CASSLAPSYEQYF. CDR3 DNA, as far as it was read: TGTGCCAGCAGTTTAGCGCCTTCCTACGAG. The V and J genes are TRBV28 and TRBJ2-7; D remains unclear. The observed sequence ends 3 residues before the CDR3 terminus, with the missing tail filled in from the germline J gene. Germline assignment: CDR1 MDHEN and CDR2 SYDVKM. The CDR3 length is 13 residues. Between the trimmed V and J ends, which lost 2 bases and 1 base, there was a span of 6 bases.

Regarding this clone: The CDR3 goes on 3 residues after the read ends, and that part is filled in from the germline J gene. The chain couples TRBV6-8 to TRBJ2-3; 7 nucleotides line up with TRBD1. V trimming: 2 bases; J trimming: 1 base; junction bases outside the gene matches: 18. Per the germline V gene, CDR1 is MNHGY and CDR2 is SAAAGT. This CDR3 is built from 20 residues. CDR3 in amino acids: CASSYTDRVRTKIGTDTQYF. The CDR3 DNA, read in part, is TGTGCCAGCAGTTACACCGACAGGGTCCGGACCAAAATTGGCACAGATACG.

On this clone: The read falls 3 residues short of the CDR3 end, and the missing part is taken from the germline J gene. The chain joins TRBV5-4 to TRBJ1-1, with 8 bases identical to TRBD1. Germline values: CDR1 SGHNT, CDR2 YYREEE (reference sequence). The CDR3 runs to 13 residues. CDR3 bases read: TGTGCCAGCAGCTCAGGCAGGGGGCCGGGA. Its translation is CASSSGRGPG. The complete CDR3 reads CASSSGRGPGAFF. Filled out from reference TRBV5-4 and TRBJ1-1, the complete variable domain reads ETGVTQSPTHLIKTRGQQVTLRCSSQSGHNTVSWYQQALGQGPQFIFQYYREEENGRGNFPPRFSGLQFPNYSSELNVNALELDDSALYLCASSSGRGPGAFFGQGTRLTVV.

A note on this clone: The missing CDR3 end, 3 residues past where the read stops, is filled in from the germline J gene. The chain has TRBV30 and TRBJ1-2, with D tentatively TRBD1 (5 bases). This CDR3 has 12 residues. Germline loops: CDR1 GTSNPN, CDR2 SVGIG (reference sequence). CDR3 bases read: TGTGCCCGGGGGGGGGATTCCTACGAC. Protein: CARGGDSYD. The entire CDR3 protein is CARGGDSYDYTF.

With respect to this clone: Read data end 3 residues before the CDR3 end; the end is taken from the germline J gene. This chain uses TRBV19 with TRBJ2-2, with 12 positions matching TRBD1. The CDR3 is 16 residues long. Germline CDR1 LNHDA, CDR2 SQIVND (reference sequence). The chain's CDR3 is CASRTGTGGIDEKLFF. The CDR3 bases that were read are TGTGCCAGTAGAACCGGGACAGGGGGCATTGACGAAAAG.

In the case of this clone: The read falls 3 residues short of the CDR3 end, and the missing part is taken from the germline J gene. The chain combines TRBV20-1 with TRBJ1-6; D not resolved. Germline V gene data show CDR1 as DFQATT and CDR2 as SNEGSKA (reference sequence). The CDR3 is 16 residues long. Trimming stripped 0 bases from V and 7 bases from J, with 16 bases between. The CDR3 region is CSARDRGGTVNSPLHF. The sequenced part of the CDR3 DNA is TGCAGTGCTAGAGATCGGGGAGGAACGGTGAATTCACCC.

Concerning this clone: The read finishes 3 residues shy of the CDR3 end, and the germline J gene is used to complete it. The V gene is TRBV6-4, the J gene TRBJ2-6, with TRBD2 as a possible D gene (7 bases). V gave up 1 base and J gave up 1 base, with 20 bases separating them. CDR1 MRHNA and CDR2 SNTAGT come from the germline V gene. The length of the CDR3 is 20 residues. The CDR3 protein is CASSDLYGGLGESGANVLTF. The part of the CDR3 DNA that was read is TGTGCCAGCAGTGACTTGTACGGGGGGCTGGGGGAGTCTGGGGCCAACGTC.

Regarding this clone: The CDR3 is cut off 3 residues early in the read; its end comes from the germline J gene. The V gene is TRBV7-2, the J gene TRBJ2-5, with TRBD2 matching 10 bases. Germline V gene lookup returns CDR1 SGHTA and CDR2 FQGNSA. The CDR3 is 15 amino acids. Trimming took 5 bases from V and 1 from J; bases not matched to a gene: 4. The sequenced part of the CDR3 DNA is TGTGCCAGCAGCGTGGGACTAGCGCCCCAAGAGACC. It is translated as CASSVGLAPQET. The full CDR3 reads CASSVGLAPQETQYF.

Remarks on this clone: Read data end 3 residues before the CDR3 end; the end is taken from the germline J gene. This chain links TRBV7-9 with TRBJ1-2, with 8 positions matching TRBD1. Germline lookup yields CDR1 SEHNR and CDR2 FQNEAQ (reference sequence). This CDR3 is built from 14 residues. The CDR3 sequence is CASSLGTGRNPYTF. The sequenced CDR3 bases are TGTGCCAGCAGCTTAGGGACAGGGAGAAACCCC.

Concerning this clone: Read data end 3 residues before the CDR3 end; the end is taken from the germline J gene. The chain combines TRBV4-2 with TRBJ2-3, with D maybe TRBD1 (6 bases). The germline gives CDR1 LGHNA, CDR2 YNFKEQ. The CDR3 extends over 16 amino acids. V lost 0 bases, J lost 0 bases, and 10 bases lay in between. CDR3 DNA (partial): TGTGCCAGCAGCCAAGAGGGGGCCTCTAGCACAGATACG. Translating it yields CASSQEGASSTDT. The entire CDR3 protein is CASSQEGASSTDTQYF.

About this clone: Mismatch with germline at one junction end may stem from a read error. The DNA ends 3 residues before the CDR3 does, and the rest of the CDR3 is filled in from the germline J gene. This chain links TRBV4-2 with TRBJ2-5, with 12 bases lining up with TRBD1. Germline assignment: CDR1 LGHNA and CDR2 YNFKEQ. The CDR3 is 16 amino acids. CDR3 in amino acids: CASSQDWGQGAETQYF. The CDR3 DNA, read in part, is TGCGCCAGCAGCCAAGATTGGGGACAGGGGGCAGAGACC.

Comments on this clone: The sequence runs out 3 residues before the end of the CDR3; the remainder is reconstructed from the germline J gene. The rearrangement links TRBV19 to TRBJ2-1; 10 bases align to TRBD2. V was clipped by 7 bases and J by 4 bases; unmatched bases: 7. Per germline, CDR1 LNHDA and CDR2 SQIVND (reference sequence). The CDR3 has 15 amino acids. The CDR3 here is CASNKGLADYNEQFF. The sequenced part of the CDR3 DNA is TGTGCCAGTAACAAAGGACTAGCGGATTACAATGAG.

To note about this clone: The CDR3 end falls 3 residues outside the read, so it is completed with the germline J gene. This chain uses TRBV27 with TRBJ2-3; 10 bases agree with TRBD2. The CDR3 is made up of 15 amino acids. Germline V gene lookup returns CDR1 MNHEY and CDR2 SMNVEV (reference sequence). CDR3 amino acids: CASSLAASGGTTQYF. The covered CDR3 bases are TGTGCCAGCAGTTTGGCTGCTAGCGGGGGAACCACG.

A note on this clone: The DNA ends 3 residues before the CDR3 does, and the rest of the CDR3 is filled in from the germline J gene. The chain couples TRBV29-1 to TRBJ1-1; no firm D call. The CDR3 runs to 15 residues. Germline CDR1 reads SQVTM; CDR2 reads ANQGSEA. The V and J ends lost 7 bases and 6 bases respectively, with 24 bases between them. CDR3 sequence reads: CSAIFPRHLDPEAFF. The sequenced CDR3 bases are TGCAGCGCGATATTCCCCAGGCATTTAGATCCTGAA.

Comments on this clone: The sequenced fragment ends 3 residues before the CDR3 boundary, so the rest is inferred from the germline J gene. The V call is TRBV30, the J call TRBJ1-2, with TRBD1 identical over 9 bases. This CDR3 has 13 residues. The germline CDR1 and CDR2 sequences are GTSNPN and SVGIG (reference sequence). The CDR3 loop reads CAWTYRGRGGYTF. The sequenced part of the CDR3 DNA is TGTGCCTGGACCTACAGGGGGCGAGGGGGC.

Concerning this clone: Coverage ceases 3 residues before the CDR3 finishes, and the germline J gene fills in the end. The chain uses TRBV19 and TRBJ2-2; 9 positions agree with TRBD2. The junction had 6 bases not matched to a gene; V was cut back by 6 bases and J by 4 bases. The germline CDR1 and CDR2 sequences are LNHDA and SQIVND (reference sequence). The CDR3 has 15 residues. This chain's CDR3 is CASSTLRGGTGELFF. Incomplete CDR3 DNA: TGTGCCAGTAGCACTCTGCGGGGGGGCACCGGGGAG.

Worth noting for this clone: The read comes to an end 3 residues before the CDR3 does, leaving the germline J gene to fill in the end. The rearrangement uses TRBV6-2 or TRBV6-3 and TRBJ2-5; 10 nucleotides match TRBD1. J gave up 7 bases and V 5 bases, and 10 bases lay outside the gene matches. The length of the CDR3 is 15 residues. Germline V lookup: CDR1 MNHEY, CDR2 SVGEGT. The sequenced CDR3 bases are TGTGCCAGCAGTACGACAGGGGGCCCCCGGGGGACC. It yields the protein CASSTTGGPRGT. The CDR3, in full, reads CASSTTGGPRGTQYF.

Notes on this clone: Coverage ceases 3 residues before the CDR3 finishes, and the germline J gene fills in the end. The chain joins TRBV30 to TRBJ1-5; 12 bases are shared with TRBD1. The CDR3 has 17 residues. V lost 3 bases to trimming and J lost 2 bases; unmatched junction nucleotides: 8. CDR1 is GTSNPN, CDR2 SVGIG, per germline (reference sequence). CDR3 sequence reads: CAWSRDRGPGGNQPQHF. CDR3 DNA, as far as it was read: TGTGCCTGGAGCAGGGACAGGGGGCCTGGGGGCAATCAGCCC. The full variable domain, completed using reference TRBV30 and TRBJ1-5, is SQTIHQWPATLVQPVGSPLSLECTVEGTSNPNLYWYRQAAGRGLQLLFYSVGIGQISSEVPQNLSASRPQDRQFILSSKKLLLSDSGFYLCAWSRDRGPGGNQPQHFGDGTRLSIL.